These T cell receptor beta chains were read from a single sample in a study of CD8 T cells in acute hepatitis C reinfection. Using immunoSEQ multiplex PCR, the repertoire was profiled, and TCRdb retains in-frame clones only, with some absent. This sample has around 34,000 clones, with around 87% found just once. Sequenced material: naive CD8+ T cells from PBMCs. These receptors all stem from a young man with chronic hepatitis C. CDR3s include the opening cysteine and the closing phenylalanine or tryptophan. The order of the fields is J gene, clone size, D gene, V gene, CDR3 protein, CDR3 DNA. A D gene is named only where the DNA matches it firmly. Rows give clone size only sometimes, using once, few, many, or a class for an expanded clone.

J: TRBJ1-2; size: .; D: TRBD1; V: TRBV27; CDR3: CASSLRTGDGVGNYGYTF; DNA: TGTGCCAGCAGTTTAAGGACAGGGGATGGGGTCGGTAACTATGGCTACACCTTC
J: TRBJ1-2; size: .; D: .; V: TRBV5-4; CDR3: CASSLPGTGYTF; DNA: TGTGCCAGCAGCTTACCAGGGACTGGCTACACCTTC
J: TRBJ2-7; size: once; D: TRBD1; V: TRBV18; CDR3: CASSPTGGGYEQYF; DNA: TGTGCCAGCTCACCGACAGGGGGCGGCTACGAGCAGTACTTC
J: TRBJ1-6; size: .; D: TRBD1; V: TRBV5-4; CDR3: CASSLEQGSNSPLHF; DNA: TGTGCCAGCAGCTTGGAACAGGGGAGTAATTCACCCCTCCACTTT
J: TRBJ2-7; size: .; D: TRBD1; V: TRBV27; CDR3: CASSLGTGLYEQYF; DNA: TGTGCCAGCAGTTTGGGGACAGGGTTATACGAGCAGTACTTC
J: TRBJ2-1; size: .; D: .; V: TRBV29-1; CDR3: CSVEEGDSSYNEQFF; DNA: TGCAGCGTTGAAGAGGGAGACAGCTCCTACAATGAGCAGTTCTTC
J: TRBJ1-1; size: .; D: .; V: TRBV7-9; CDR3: CASSLARNTEAFF; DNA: TGTGCCAGCAGCCTCGCCCGGAACACTGAAGCTTTCTTT
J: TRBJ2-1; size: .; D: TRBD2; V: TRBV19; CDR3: CASSSGGANEQFF; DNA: TGTGCCAGTTCTAGCGGGGGGGCCAATGAGCAGTTCTTC
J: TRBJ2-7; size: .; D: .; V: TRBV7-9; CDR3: CASSFPPTYEQYF; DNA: TGTGCCAGCAGCTTCCCCCCCACCTACGAGCAGTACTTC
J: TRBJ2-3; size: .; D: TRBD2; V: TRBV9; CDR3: CASSVGGGGDTQYF; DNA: TGTGCCAGCAGCGTAGGCGGGGGGGGAGATACGCAGTATTTT
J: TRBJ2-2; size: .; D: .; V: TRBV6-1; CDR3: CASSEVVGPYTGELFF; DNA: TGTGCCAGCAGTGAAGTTGTGGGGCCTTACACCGGGGAGCTGTTTTTT